A single sample gave rise to the 12 T cell receptor beta chains below, sequenced in a study of blood T cell repertoires in COVID-19. Assay used: immunoSEQ multiplex PCR; TCRdb lists only in-frame clones, some missing. The sample holds tens of thousands of clones; roughly 82% are singletons and the top ten take roughly 25%. Sequencing used peripheral blood. The receptors stem from a man aged 55 to 70 with acute or convalescent COVID-19.

The rearrangement links TRBV5-6 to TRBJ2-7, with 10 bases that match TRBD1. The CDR3 totals 14 residues. Per the germline V gene, CDR1 is SGHDT and CDR2 is YYEEEE. The J segment lost 3 bases and the V segment lost 2 bases, leaving 2 bases of the junction unmatched. CDR3 nucleotide sequence: TGTGCCAGCAGCTTAGGGACAGGGGTCTACGAGCAGTACTTC. Protein sequence: CASSLGTGVYEQYF.

The chain recombines TRBV20-1 with TRBJ2-5; D is perhaps TRBD1 (5 bases). Germline V gene data show CDR1 as DFQATT and CDR2 as SNEGSKA (reference sequence). Trimming took 3 bases from V and 5 from J, leaving 25 bases between them. CDR3 length: 17 residues. CDR3 sequence reads: CSASPLQGPSFGETQYF. In DNA, the CDR3 is TGCAGTGCTAGTCCCCTCCAGGGTCCGTCCTTCGGGGAGACCCAGTACTTC.

V usage is TRBV4-3 and J usage is TRBJ2-7, with TRBD1 matching 8 bases. This CDR3 comprises 14 residues. The V and J ends lost 4 bases and 6 bases, in that order; junction bases with no gene match: 8. Germline CDR1 LGHNA, CDR2 YSLEER. The DNA of the CDR3 is TGCGCCAGCAGCCTTTACAGGGGGGACGGCGAGCAGTACTTC. Translation: CASSLYRGDGEQYF.

The chain employs TRBV7-9 and TRBJ2-1; 10 positions agree with TRBD1. The V gene's germline CDR1 is SEHNR and CDR2 FQNEAQ (reference sequence). This CDR3 region has 19 residues. The J segment lost 4 bases and the V segment lost 2 bases, leaving 14 bases of the junction unmatched. The DNA of the CDR3 is TGTGCCAGCAGCTTAATGGTATCGGGACAGGGGTTGGGGTACAATGAGCAGTTCTTC. This translates into CASSLMVSGQGLGYNEQFF.

The chain has TRBV19 and TRBJ2-3; 8 bases fit TRBD2. Per the germline V gene, CDR1 is LNHDA and CDR2 is SQIVND (reference sequence). This CDR3 region has 16 residues. J gave up 2 bases and V 3 bases, and 7 bases lay outside the gene matches. The CDR3 sequence is CASSIRASGSTDTQYF. The CDR3 nucleotides are TGTGCCAGTAGTATTCGAGCTAGCGGGTCCACAGATACGCAGTATTTT.

The chain has TRBV18 and TRBJ1-4; D call uncertain. Trimming took 2 bases from V and 3 from J, leaving 7 bases between them. The CDR3 has 14 amino acids. Germline assignment: CDR1 KGHSH and CDR2 LQKENI. In DNA form, the CDR3 reads TGTGCCAGCTCACCAAGGCAGGCTAATGAAAAACTGTTTTTT. Its translation is CASSPRQANEKLFF.

This CDR3 reads CASSPEGQGRYGYTF. The CDR3 coding sequence is TGTGCCAGCTCACCAGAGGGACAGGGGAGGTATGGCTACACCTTC. V usage is TRBV18 and J usage is TRBJ1-2; 10 bases fit TRBD1. The CDR3 spans 15 residues. From germline, CDR1 is KGHSH and CDR2 LQKENI. The trim removed 2 bases at V and 5 bases at J, leaving 5 bases unmatched.

This clone was seen only once. The CDR3 is CAIRGTSGAYNEQFF. Here the CDR3 DNA reads TGTGCCATCAGGGGGACTAGCGGGGCCTACAATGAGCAGTTCTTC. This rearrangement joins TRBV10-3 to TRBJ2-1; TRBD2 agrees at 13 bases. Germline loops: CDR1 ENHRY, CDR2 SYGVKD. The CDR3 extends over 15 amino acids. Trimming took 6 bases from V and 2 from J; bases not matched to a gene: 1.

J is TRBJ2-5 and V is TRBV28; 13 nucleotides match TRBD2. V gave up 6 bases and J gave up 1 base; unmatched junction bases: 8. CDR3 length: 17 amino acids. Germline CDR1 and CDR2: MDHEN and SYDVKM. The CDR3 loop is CASRWTSGGRIQETQYF. CDR3 nucleotides: TGTGCCAGCAGGTGGACTAGCGGGGGCCGTATCCAAGAGACCCAGTACTTC.

V usage is TRBV5-1 and J usage is TRBJ1-1; D is ambiguous. V was trimmed by 0 bases and J by 0 bases, leaving 9 bases between them. Germline V CDR1 and CDR2: SGHRS, YFSETQ. The CDR3 length is 15 residues. CDR3 sequence (DNA): TGCGCCAGCAGCTTGGGAGACACCATGAACACTGAAGCTTTCTTT. Its translation is CASSLGDTMNTEAFF.

This clone was seen a few times. The genes are TRBV14 and TRBJ1-1; the D is unclear. The germline CDR1 and CDR2 sequences are SGHDN and FVKESK. The CDR3 runs 14 residues. V gave up 1 base and J gave up 4 bases, with 10 bases separating them. As DNA, the CDR3 is TGTGCCAGCAGCCAAGCGGTAACGAGCACTGAAGCTTTCTTT. Translating gives CASSQAVTSTEAFF.

V is TRBV30 and J is TRBJ1-4; possibly TRBD1 for D (6 bases). The CDR3 has 15 residues. Germline V CDR1 and CDR2: GTSNPN, SVGIG (reference sequence). The V gene lost 0 bases and the J gene lost 5 bases, with 13 bases spanning the gap. The CDR3 loop reads CAWSVRRQGNEKLFF. The DNA for the CDR3 is TGTGCCTGGAGTGTACGTCGGCAGGGGAATGAAAAACTGTTTTTT.